Following are 8 T cell receptor beta chains from one sample sequenced in a study of blood T cell repertoires in COVID-19. Data came from immunoSEQ multiplex PCR; TCRdb stores just in-frame clones and leaves some out. The sample lists 70,000 to 90,000 clones, 70% to 90% seen once, with 15% to 20% in the top ten. Specimen: peripheral blood. The origin of the receptors is a woman aged 55-69 years with acute or convalescent COVID-19.

The rearrangement joins TRBV7-3 to TRBJ2-3, with 13 bases matching TRBD2. From germline, CDR1 is SGHTA and CDR2 FQGTGA. V trimming: 3 bases; J trimming: 6 bases; junction bases outside the gene matches: 9. There are 17 residues in the CDR3. The CDR3 sequence is CASSFGLAGVEGDTQYF. The CDR3 coding sequence is TGTGCCAGCAGCTTCGGACTAGCGGGGGTCGAGGGGGATACGCAGTATTTT.

The sample holds one count of this clone. The genes are TRBV21-1 and TRBJ2-1; the table names TRBD2, a call not compared with the DNA. TRBV21-1 represents a pseudogene. CDR3 length equals 15 residues. CDR3 loop: CASSIRLAGDSEQFF. The CDR3 region has the DNA TGTGCCAGCAGCATTAGACTAGCGGGGGACAGTGAGCAGTTCTTC.

As DNA, the CDR3 is TGTGCCAGCAGCCGAACGAGAACAGGGATTAACATTCAGTACTTC. As protein: CASSRTRTGINIQYF. The rearrangement uses TRBV5-8 and TRBJ2-4; perhaps TRBD1 as D (6 bases). The germline V gene encodes CDR1 SGHTS and CDR2 YDEGEE. The CDR3 is 15 residues long. Trimming shortened V by 4 bases and J by 7 bases, and 18 bases separated the two germline ends. The full variable domain, in which reference TRBV5-8 and TRBJ2-4 provide the parts outside the CDR3, is EAGVTQSPTHLIKTRGQQATLRCSPISGHTSVYWYQQALGLGLQFLLWYDEGEERNRGNFPPRFSGRQFPNYSSELNVNALELEDSALYLCASSRTRTGINIQYFGAGTRLSVL.

J is TRBJ2-1 and V is TRBV7-9; tentatively, D is TRBD1 (6 bases). This CDR3 spans 14 amino acids. Germline CDR1 reads SEHNR; CDR2 reads FQNEAQ (reference sequence). V shed 5 bases and J shed 5 bases, with 13 bases lying between them. For the CDR3, the DNA is TGTGCCAGCAGCCGGACAGAAGCGGACAATGAGCAGTTCTTC. Residues: CASSRTEADNEQFF.

This rearrangement joins TRBV27 to TRBJ2-2; 12 bases map to TRBD2. V shed 5 bases, J shed 3 bases, and the junction held 19 bases outside the gene matches. The CDR3 is made up of 21 amino acids. In germline, CDR1 is MNHEY, CDR2 SMNVEV (reference sequence). CDR3 loop: CASSPPRTSSGGAFDTGELFF. The CDR3, as DNA: TGTGCCAGCAGTCCACCCCGGACCTCTAGCGGGGGGGCCTTCGACACCGGGGAGCTGTTTTTT.

The chain recombines TRBV29-1 with TRBJ2-7; 7 bases map to TRBD1. CDR1 SQVTM and CDR2 ANQGSEA come from the germline V gene. This CDR3 has 13 amino acids. With 7 bases clipped from V and 6 bases from J, the junction kept 12 bases outside the gene matches. This CDR3 reads CSARQGRDGEQYV. The CDR3 bases are TGCAGCGCACGACAGGGTAGGGACGGCGAGCAGTACGTC.

This clone was observed a few times. J is TRBJ1-5 and V is TRBV19; 7 nucleotides line up with TRBD1. The ends lost 3 bases at V and 5 bases at J; junction bases unmatched: 10. Germline V CDR1 and CDR2: LNHDA, SQIVND (reference sequence). CDR3 length: 16 amino acids. DNA of the CDR3: TGTGCCAGTAGTATCTCCGGGACAGAGGGCTATCAGCCCCAGCATTTT. It encodes CASSISGTEGYQPQHF.

The J gene is TRBJ2-1, the V gene TRBV3-1 (or the pseudogene TRBV3-2); 9 bases fit TRBD1. The ends lost 3 bases at V and 3 bases at J; junction bases unmatched: 0. Germline V gene lookup returns CDR1 LGHDT and CDR2 YNNKEL (reference sequence). The CDR3 totals 14 residues. The CDR3 region has the DNA TGTGCCAGCAGCCAGACAGGGGGCTACAATGAGCAGTTCTTC. It is translated as CASSQTGGYNEQFF.